The next 24 T cell receptor beta chains were all read from a single sample in a study of technical replicates of blood from a few donors. Clones were sequenced by immunoSEQ multiplex PCR, and TCRdb holds only the in-frame ones, with some missing. The sample records about 75,000 clones, around 97% being singletons. The specimen was T cells isolated from PBMCs. The source is a human donor in good health.

V usage is TRBV28 and J usage is TRBJ2-7, with D perhaps matching TRBD1 (5 bases). Germline V gene data show CDR1 as MDHEN and CDR2 as SYDVKM. The CDR3 has 12 amino acids. Trimming cost V 2 bases and J 3 bases, with 5 bases left between them. The CDR3 region is CASSLTGYEQYF. CDR3 coding DNA: TGTGCCAGCAGTTTAACAGGCTACGAGCAGTACTTC.

The rearrangement links TRBV4-1 to TRBJ2-4, with 12 nucleotides matching TRBD2. Germline values: CDR1 MGHRA, CDR2 YSYEKL. The CDR3 covers 18 residues. Trimming took 1 base from V and 0 from J; bases not matched to a gene: 4. The CDR3 region is CASSQGLAGGRAKNIQYF. In DNA form, the CDR3 reads TGCGCCAGCAGCCAAGGGCTAGCGGGAGGGAGAGCCAAAAACATTCAGTACTTC.

The genes are TRBV5-8 and TRBJ2-2; 9 bases are shared with TRBD1. Germline assignment: CDR1 SGHTS and CDR2 YDEGEE. The CDR3 contains 16 residues. With 2 bases clipped from V and 6 bases from J, the junction kept 8 bases outside the gene matches. The CDR3 nucleotides read TGTGCCAGCAGCTTTACCGGGACAGGGTTGGCCGGGGAGCTGTTTTTT. Translating it yields CASSFTGTGLAGELFF.

This chain joins TRBV6-6 and TRBJ2-1, with 7 bases that match TRBD2. The CDR3 length is 14 residues. J was trimmed by 5 bases and V by 7 bases; bases with no gene match: 8. Germline V gene sequence: CDR1 MNHNY, CDR2 SVGAGI (reference sequence). The chain's CDR3 is CASIPPGGNNEQFF. CDR3 nucleotides: TGTGCCAGCATCCCTCCGGGGGGAAACAATGAGCAGTTCTTC.

The gene calls are TRBV6-6 and TRBJ2-7; 9 positions match TRBD1. After removal of 5 bases from V and 5 bases from J, the junction contained 13 bases not matched to a gene. The germline V gene has CDR1 MNHNY and CDR2 SVGAGI (reference sequence). This CDR3 has 16 amino acids. The DNA of the CDR3 is TGTGCCAGCAGTCGAACGTTCGGGACAGGGAGGAACGAGCAGTACTTC. Translation gives CASSRTFGTGRNEQYF.

The rearrangement uses TRBV18 and TRBJ1-2; D remains ambiguous. Germline CDR1 and CDR2: KGHSH and LQKENI. V dropped 3 bases and J dropped 5 bases, with 7 bases sitting between them. CDR3 size: 12 residues. This chain's CDR3 is CASSPGRYGYTF. DNA for the CDR3: TGTGCCAGCTCACCGGGCAGATATGGCTACACCTTC.

This clone was observed a single time. The chain links TRBV7-2 to TRBJ1-2, with D tentatively TRBD1 (6 bases). Trimming took off 5 bases at V and 7 bases at J, with 20 bases between the two ends. The CDR3 loop spans 15 amino acids. Germline lookup yields CDR1 SGHTA and CDR2 FQGNSA. In nucleotides, the CDR3 is TGTGCCAGCAGCGCAGCCCTCGCAGGGGAAGCTGGCTACACCTTC. It yields the protein CASSAALAGEAGYTF.

This chain joins TRBV15 and TRBJ2-7, with TRBD2 identical over 9 bases. J lost 7 bases, V lost 2 bases, and 6 bases had no gene match. The CDR3 is 14 residues long. Germline V gene sequence: CDR1 LNHNV, CDR2 YYDKDF (reference sequence). The CDR3 DNA is TGTGCCACCAGCAGAATCGGACTAGCGAGGGAGCAGTACTTC. Its protein product is CATSRIGLAREQYF. Looking up the rest from reference TRBV15 and TRBJ2-7 gives the full variable domain: DAMVIQNPRYQVTQFGKPVTLSCSQTLNHNVMYWYQQKSSQAPKLLFHYYDKDFNNEADTPDNFQSRRPNTSFCFLDIRSPGLGDTAMYLCATSRIGLAREQYFGPGTRLTVT.

The chain is built from TRBV6-5 and TRBJ2-2, with D perhaps TRBD1 (6 bases). V lost 2 bases to trimming and J lost 2 bases, with 12 bases between them. The CDR3 covers 16 residues. Germline values: CDR1 MNHEY, CDR2 SVGAGI. The CDR3, as DNA: TGTGCCAGCAGTTACCCCGGGACAAGAAACACCGGGGAGCTGTTTTTT. Translation: CASSYPGTRNTGELFF.

The chain carries TRBV29-1 and TRBJ1-3; 7 nucleotides match TRBD1. This CDR3 region has 16 residues. Germline V CDR1 and CDR2: SQVTM, ANQGSEA. J gave up 2 bases and V 4 bases, and 11 bases lay outside the gene matches. In DNA form, the CDR3 reads TGCAGCGTTGTCTTCGGGCAGGGGGAAGCTGGAAACACCATATATTTT. Residues: CSVVFGQGEAGNTIYF.

The rearrangement joins TRBV5-1 to TRBJ2-2, with unresolved D. From germline, CDR1 is SGHRS and CDR2 YFSETQ. CDR3 length equals 14 residues. Trimming took 2 bases from V and 1 from J, leaving 6 bases between them. This chain's CDR3 is CASSFTVNTGELFF. The CDR3 coding sequence is TGCGCCAGCAGCTTTACAGTGAACACCGGGGAGCTGTTTTTT.

The DNA of the CDR3 is TGCGCCAGCAGCTTGTCCAGGGACAGCTCTGGAAACACCATATATTTT. It yields the protein CASSLSRDSSGNTIYF. The chain employs TRBV5-1 and TRBJ1-3; 7 nucleotides agree with TRBD1. Unmatched junction bases numbered 4, after V lost 1 base and J lost 0 bases. Germline-derived CDR1 and CDR2 are SGHRS and YFSETQ. The length of the CDR3 is 16 residues.

The rearrangement joins TRBV9 to TRBJ1-1; no definite D call. The CDR3 consists of 17 residues. V gave up 2 bases and J gave up 1 base, with 18 bases separating them. Per germline, CDR1 SGDLS and CDR2 YYNGEE. The chain's CDR3 is CASSVGVAFVGNTEAFF. As DNA, the CDR3 is TGTGCCAGCAGCGTCGGGGTTGCATTTGTGGGGAACACTGAAGCTTTCTTT.

The chain employs TRBV9 and TRBJ1-2; 7 positions match TRBD1. The CDR3 length is 13 residues. Germline V gene sequence: CDR1 SGDLS, CDR2 YYNGEE. Losses at the gene ends were 0 bases for V and 8 bases for J; bases not matched to a gene: 4. CDR3: CASSVGGTAGYTF. In DNA form, the CDR3 reads TGTGCCAGCAGCGTAGGAGGGACAGCCGGCTACACCTTC.

This chain links TRBV19 with TRBJ1-1; unclear D gene. Deletions cut 1 base from V and 4 bases from J, with 10 bases between. Germline CDR1 is LNHDA and CDR2 is SQIVND (reference sequence). The CDR3 contains 14 residues. CDR3 sequence: CASSIVRRGTEAFF. Here the CDR3 DNA reads TGTGCCAGTAGTATAGTACGGAGAGGCACTGAAGCTTTCTTT.

Points on this clone: Other nucleotide sequences from this sample produce the same CDR3. The chain couples TRBV28 to TRBJ2-7; possible D gene TRBD1, 6 bases. Germline CDR1 reads MDHEN; CDR2 reads SYDVKM. The CDR3 length is 12 residues. Trimming cost V 6 bases and J 3 bases, with 9 bases left between them. This chain's CDR3 is CASSLQGYEQYF. CDR3 nucleotides: TGTGCCAGCAGCCTACAGGGCTACGAGCAGTACTTC.

A single count supports this clone. The rearrangement links TRBV6-5 to TRBJ2-1; the D gene is possibly TRBD1 (6 bases). Germline values: CDR1 MNHEY, CDR2 SVGAGI. V was trimmed by 0 bases and J by 8 bases, leaving 11 bases between them. The CDR3 contains 14 residues. The CDR3 loop is CASSYSGGSDEQFF. Written as DNA, the CDR3 is TGTGCCAGCAGTTACTCAGGGGGTAGCGATGAGCAGTTCTTC.

This clone is a singleton in its sample. V gene TRBV7-9 combines with J gene TRBJ1-1; D is unresolved. Germline CDR1 SEHNR, CDR2 FQNEAQ (reference sequence). V lost 5 bases and J 1 base, leaving 8 bases between the germline ends. The CDR3 is 13 residues long. CDR3 residues: CASSTPGNTEAFF. The CDR3 DNA reads TGTGCCAGCAGCACACCAGGGAACACTGAAGCTTTCTTT.

V gene TRBV29-1 combines with J gene TRBJ2-2, with TRBD1 identical over 8 bases. Germline V gene sequence: CDR1 SQVTM, CDR2 ANQGSEA. The CDR3 loop spans 14 amino acids. Unmatched junction bases numbered 7, after V lost 5 bases and J lost 5 bases. The CDR3 bases are TGCAGCGTTAAGACGACAGGGGAAACCGGGGAGCTGTTTTTT. Protein: CSVKTTGETGELFF.

The chain carries TRBV6-5 and TRBJ1-1; 7 bases are shared with TRBD1. Germline V gene sequence: CDR1 MNHEY, CDR2 SVGAGI. The V and J ends lost 6 bases and 4 bases, in that order; junction bases with no gene match: 5. The CDR3 extends over 13 amino acids. CDR3 nucleotides: TGTGCCAGCAGCATACAGGGGTCCACTGAAGCTTTCTTT. It yields the protein CASSIQGSTEAFF.

The chain joins TRBV4-1 to TRBJ2-5, with TRBD2 matching 7 bases. The CDR3 has 15 residues. The germline V gene encodes CDR1 MGHRA and CDR2 YSYEKL. The V gene end was trimmed by 6 bases and the J gene end by 3 bases; junction bases not matched to a gene: 10. CDR3 sequence: CASSETSRPEETQYF. The CDR3 DNA reads as TGCGCCAGCAGTGAGACTAGCAGACCAGAAGAGACCCAGTACTTC.

This chain joins TRBV5-4 and TRBJ2-5, with 15 bases that match TRBD2. Germline assignment: CDR1 SGHNT and CDR2 YYREEE (reference sequence). V gave up 6 bases and J gave up 5 bases; unmatched junction bases: 17. This CDR3 is built from 19 residues. Here the CDR3 DNA reads TGTGCCAGCACCGCGTGGACTAGCGGGAGGGCCGGGATTATCGAGACCCAGTACTTC. Translation: CASTAWTSGRAGIIETQYF.

The rearrangement links TRBV7-8 to TRBJ1-1, with D hard to call. V gave up 5 bases and J gave up 2 bases, with 9 bases separating them. The CDR3 spans 13 residues. CDR1 SGHVS and CDR2 FQNEAQ come from the germline V gene. The CDR3 protein is CASSQRGNTEAFF. The CDR3 region has the DNA TGTGCCAGCAGCCAACGCGGTAACACTGAAGCTTTCTTT.

This sequence joins TRBV5-6 and TRBJ2-7; D perhaps matches TRBD1 (6 bases). Germline-derived CDR1 and CDR2 are SGHDT and YYEEEE. V was cut by 0 bases and J by 5 bases, with 9 bases left in between. CDR3 length: 13 amino acids. CDR3 in DNA: TGTGCCAGCAGCTTGGACAGGGACCACGAGCAGTACTTC. Protein product: CASSLDRDHEQYF. The full variable domain, its missing parts supplied by reference TRBV5-6 and TRBJ2-7, is DAGVTQSPTHLIKTRGQQVTLRCSPKSGHDTVSWYQQALGQGPQFIFQYYEEEERQRGNFPDRFSGHQFPNYSSELNVNALLLGDSALYLCASSLDRDHEQYFGPGTRLTVT.